Reported below is one TCR beta chain. Its antigen is unknown. The sample belongs to a study of T cell repertoires in cytomegalovirus infection. TCRdb processed the reads anew with MiXCR; each CDR3 protein has one entry. The sample comprises 650,000 to 850,000 distinct CDR3 sequences, 29% of which are singletons, and around 13% rests with the top ten. The CDR3 has 13 residues. The V end was cut by 6 bases, the J end by 3 bases, with 11 bases between. Germline-derived CDR1 and CDR2 are MNHNY and SVGAGI (reference sequence). Study-level findings and limits: Identification of carriers of CMV plus the relevant HLA was performed using cumulative public TCR beta family frequency.

This specimen consisted of cultured CD8+ T cells from PBMCs, obtained from culture after CMV antigen stimulation. The origin of this receptor is a human donor in good health (CMV status not recorded). Some clones in this sample may be carry-over from other donors' samples. This chain joins TRBV6-6 and TRBJ1-2; TRBD1 might be the D (6 bases). DNA of the CDR3: TGTGCCAGCAGATACAGGGATTACTATGGCTACACCTTC. This sequence encodes CASRYRDYYGYTF.